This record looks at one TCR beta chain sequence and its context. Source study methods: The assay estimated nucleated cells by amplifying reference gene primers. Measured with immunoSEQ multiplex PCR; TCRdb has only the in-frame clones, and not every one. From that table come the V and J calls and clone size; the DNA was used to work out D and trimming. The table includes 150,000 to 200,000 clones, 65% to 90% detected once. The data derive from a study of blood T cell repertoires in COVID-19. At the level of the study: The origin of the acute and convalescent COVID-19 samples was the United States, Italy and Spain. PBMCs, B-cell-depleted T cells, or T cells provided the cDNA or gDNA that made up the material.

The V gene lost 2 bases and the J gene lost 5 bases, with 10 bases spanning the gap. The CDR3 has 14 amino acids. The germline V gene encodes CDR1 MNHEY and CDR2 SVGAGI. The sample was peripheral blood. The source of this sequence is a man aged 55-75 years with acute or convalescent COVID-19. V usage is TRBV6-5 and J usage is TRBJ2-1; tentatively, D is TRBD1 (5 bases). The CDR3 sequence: CASSYAMTDNEQFF. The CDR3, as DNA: TGTGCCAGCAGTTACGCAATGACAGACAATGAGCAGTTCTTC.